The 30 T cell receptor beta chains given below trace back to one sample, sequenced in a study of T cells after somatic rescue of genetic block. The method was immunoSEQ multiplex PCR; TCRdb's version includes in-frame clones alone and lacks a portion of them. The table records roughly 13,000 clones, around 70% of them present only once. The source material was peripheral blood mononuclear cells (PBMCs). These receptors were taken from a boy under 18.

This clone was picked up one time. V usage is TRBV29-1 and J usage is TRBJ2-5; D is uncertain. The J call may be mistaken, given a closer DNA end match to TRBJ2-7. Germline V gene sequence: CDR1 SQVTM, CDR2 ANQGSEA. The CDR3 runs 14 residues. CDR3 sequence: CSAARAVGSYEQYF. CDR3 bases: TGCAGCGCAGCAAGGGCAGTCGGCTCCTACGAGCAGTACTTC.

This rearrangement joins TRBV10-3 to TRBJ2-6, with no clear D. This CDR3 region has 15 residues. The V and J ends lost 0 bases and 2 bases respectively, with 5 bases between them. Germline-derived CDR1 and CDR2 are ENHRY and SYGVKD. CDR3 sequence: CAISESGTGANVLTF. In DNA form, the CDR3 reads TGTGCCATCAGTGAGTCAGGTACTGGGGCCAACGTCCTGACTTTC.

The rearrangement links TRBV27 to TRBJ2-5; D not certain. Germline assignment: CDR1 MNHEY and CDR2 SMNVEV (reference sequence). The CDR3 has 13 residues. Trimming left V 3 bases short and J 3 bases short, with 8 bases between. The CDR3 nucleotides are TGTGCCAGCAGTTTTCAGCGTAAAGAGACCCAGTACTTC. It is translated as CASSFQRKETQYF.

J is TRBJ2-4 and V is TRBV28, with D tentatively TRBD2 (5 bases). The germline CDR1 and CDR2 sequences are MDHEN and SYDVKM. This CDR3 has 15 amino acids. Trimming removed 2 bases from V and 0 bases from J, with 8 bases in between. CDR3 bases: TGTGCCAGCAGTTTAAGCGGAGTAGCCAAAAACATTCAGTACTTC. It is translated as CASSLSGVAKNIQYF.

The chain has TRBV10-3 and TRBJ2-5, with D unresolved. Germline V gene sequence: CDR1 ENHRY, CDR2 SYGVKD. Trimming cost V 3 bases and J 6 bases, with 8 bases left between them. There are 12 residues in the CDR3. CDR3 region: CAISDSDKTQYF. The CDR3 region has the DNA TGTGCCATCAGTGATTCCGACAAGACCCAGTACTTC.

V is TRBV5-4 and J is TRBJ1-1, with TRBD1 matching over 9 bases. This CDR3 is 13 amino acids long. Trimming at V came to 6 bases and at J to 8 bases, leaving 8 bases not matched to a gene. Germline V gives CDR1 SGHNT, CDR2 YYREEE (reference sequence). CDR3 protein: CASTGTGKREAFF. DNA of the CDR3: TGTGCCAGCACAGGGACAGGGAAAAGGGAAGCTTTCTTT.

The V call is TRBV5-1, the J call TRBJ1-2; TRBD1 aligns across 8 bases. Germline loops: CDR1 SGHRS, CDR2 YFSETQ. The CDR3 is 13 amino acids. J lost 5 bases, V lost 4 bases, and 4 bases had no gene match. The CDR3 DNA sequence: TGCGCCAGCAGCATGGACAGGGAGTATGGCTACACCTTC. Its translation is CASSMDREYGYTF.

This clone is a singleton in its sample. The chain joins TRBV15 to TRBJ2-7; 9 bases match TRBD1. Germline CDR1 reads LNHNV; CDR2 reads YYDKDF (reference sequence). The CDR3 sequence is 16 residues long. V lost 3 bases and J lost 3; bases outside the gene matches: 9. This CDR3 reads CATSSGPGTGNYEQYF. The CDR3 DNA is TGTGCCACCAGCAGTGGCCCCGGGACAGGGAACTACGAGCAGTACTTC.

The J gene is TRBJ2-5, the V gene TRBV14, with TRBD2 identical over 14 bases. Germline values: CDR1 SGHDN, CDR2 FVKESK. CDR3 length equals 19 residues. V lost 4 bases to trimming and J lost 5 bases; unmatched junction nucleotides: 15. The CDR3 here is CASSLRLAGGPRVGETQYF. The CDR3 bases are TGTGCCAGCAGCCTTCGACTAGCGGGAGGGCCAAGGGTAGGCGAGACCCAGTACTTC.

This chain links TRBV18 with TRBJ1-2; 9 bases map to TRBD1. The CDR3 runs 18 residues. Trimming at V came to 5 bases and at J to 4 bases, leaving 17 bases not matched to a gene. CDR1 and CDR2 (germline): KGHSH, LQKENI. The CDR3 DNA follows: TGTGCCAGCTCATCGTTACCGGGGACAGGGAGTGGGGGCTATGGCTACACCTTC. It codes for CASSSLPGTGSGGYGYTF.

This chain links TRBV4-1 with TRBJ1-3; 7 bases fit TRBD1. Germline CDR1 MGHRA, CDR2 YSYEKL. This CDR3 has 15 residues. V lost 1 base and J lost 2; bases outside the gene matches: 2. The DNA of the CDR3 is TGCGCCAGCAGCCAAGTACAGGGGCCTGGAAACACCATATATTTT. It encodes CASSQVQGPGNTIYF.

The V gene is TRBV5-1, the J gene TRBJ2-5; the D gene is possibly TRBD2 (5 bases). The CDR3 extends over 13 amino acids. V shed 5 bases and J shed 4 bases, with 12 bases lying between them. Germline V lookup: CDR1 SGHRS, CDR2 YFSETQ. CDR3 in DNA: TGCGCCAGCAGTTACCGACTATTAGAGACCCAGTACTTC. Protein: CASSYRLLETQYF.

The chain employs TRBV28 and TRBJ2-3; tentatively, D is TRBD1 (6 bases). From germline, CDR1 is MDHEN and CDR2 SYDVKM. CDR3 size: 15 residues. Trimming stripped 3 bases from V and 2 bases from J, with 12 bases between. CDR3 protein: CASSLSQGSTDTQYF. The CDR3 DNA reads as TGTGCCAGCAGTTTGAGCCAGGGGTCCACAGATACGCAGTATTTT.

This chain links TRBV28 with TRBJ1-2, with 7 bases lining up with TRBD1. Germline V lookup: CDR1 MDHEN, CDR2 SYDVKM. The CDR3 has 15 residues. Unmatched junction bases numbered 8, after V lost 5 bases and J lost 2 bases. The CDR3 sequence: CASSPQGWGNYGYTF. The DNA of the CDR3 is TGTGCCAGCAGTCCACAGGGGTGGGGGAACTATGGCTACACCTTC.

This clone occurred a few times. The chain employs TRBV7-3 and TRBJ2-2; unclear D gene. The CDR3 runs 14 residues. V was pared by 2 bases and J by 2 bases, with 6 bases between. CDR1 and CDR2 from the germline V gene are SGHTA and FQGTGA. The CDR3 here is CASSLSVNTGELFF. CDR3 DNA sequence: TGTGCCAGCAGCTTATCGGTAAACACCGGGGAGCTGTTTTTT.

In nucleotides, the CDR3 is TGTGCCAGCAGTGAGAGAACAGATACGCAGTATTTT. The encoded protein is CASSERTDTQYF. This rearrangement joins TRBV6-1 to TRBJ2-3; unclear D gene. The germline gives CDR1 MNHNS, CDR2 SASEGT. The CDR3 sequence is 12 residues long. V lost 3 bases and J 3 bases, leaving 4 bases between the germline ends.

This chain connects TRBV4-2 to TRBJ2-3, with D tentatively TRBD2 (6 bases). Trimming removed 0 bases at V and 1 base at J, with 14 bases between. The length of the CDR3 is 17 residues. Germline assignment: CDR1 LGHNA and CDR2 YNFKEQ. The CDR3 sequence: CASSQEFAGPGTDTQYF. The CDR3 region has the DNA TGTGCCAGCAGCCAAGAATTTGCGGGGCCAGGCACAGATACGCAGTATTTT.

In DNA form, the CDR3 reads TGTGCCAGCATGAGGGGGGACACCGGGGAGCTGTTTTTT. It specifies CASMRGDTGELFF. The V and J genes are TRBV6-5 and TRBJ2-2, with D tentatively TRBD1 or TRBD2 (6 bases each). The CDR3 contains 13 residues. From germline, CDR1 is MNHEY and CDR2 SVGAGI. Trimming took 7 bases from V and 3 from J, leaving 9 bases between them.

This clone was picked up a small number of times. The chain joins TRBV19 to TRBJ2-4; 8 positions match TRBD1. Germline CDR1 LNHDA, CDR2 SQIVND (reference sequence). The ends lost 0 bases at V and 7 bases at J; junction bases unmatched: 5. The CDR3 consists of 15 residues. The CDR3 sequence: CASSIEDRGRNIQYF. The CDR3 DNA reads as TGTGCCAGTAGTATAGAAGACAGGGGAAGGAACATTCAGTACTTC.

The rearrangement links TRBV7-6 to TRBJ1-1; D gene unclear. CDR1 is SGHVS and CDR2 is FNYEAQ in the germline V gene. The CDR3 runs to 11 residues. Trimming cost V 3 bases and J 8 bases, with 7 bases left between them. The CDR3 region is CASSLGREAFF. The CDR3 region has the DNA TGTGCCAGCAGCTTGGGGAGGGAAGCTTTCTTT.

The rearrangement links TRBV6-5 to TRBJ1-2; no definite D call. Germline loops: CDR1 MNHEY, CDR2 SVGAGI. Trimming took off 5 bases at V and 8 bases at J, with 12 bases between the two ends. This CDR3 has 12 residues. The CDR3 region is CASSPRPGGYTF. DNA for the CDR3: TGTGCCAGCAGTCCGAGGCCCGGGGGCTACACCTTC.

The V call is TRBV30, the J call TRBJ2-6; no clear D. This CDR3 region has 12 residues. Germline lookup yields CDR1 GTSNPN and CDR2 SVGIG (reference sequence). V was cut by 7 bases and J by 4 bases, with 8 bases left in between. CDR3 nucleotides: TGTGCCTACCTCTCCGGGGCCAACGTCCTGACTTTC. Translation: CAYLSGANVLTF.

This clone showed up just a few times. This chain connects TRBV6-5 to TRBJ2-1, with 8 bases aligning to TRBD2. This CDR3 region has 14 residues. Germline CDR1 reads MNHEY; CDR2 reads SVGAGI. V was clipped by 0 bases and J by 15 bases; unmatched bases: 10. The CDR3 is CASSYSRLARGVFF. As DNA, the CDR3 is TGTGCCAGCAGTTACTCCAGACTAGCGAGAGGGGTGTTCTTC.

V gene TRBV2 combines with J gene TRBJ2-7; 7 bases line up with TRBD2. The CDR3 runs to 15 residues. CDR1 is SNHLY and CDR2 is FYNNEI in the germline V gene. Trimming at V came to 10 bases and at J to 2 bases, leaving 14 bases not matched to a gene. The CDR3 reads CATALPCGSPYEQYF. As DNA, the CDR3 is TGTGCCACAGCACTTCCTTGCGGGAGTCCCTACGAGCAGTACTTC.

This clone appeared a single time. This chain connects TRBV11-2 to TRBJ2-3; 8 nucleotides line up with TRBD2. The CDR3 consists of 16 residues. Germline V CDR1 and CDR2: SGHAT, FQNNGV. V dropped 5 bases and J dropped 2; count of bases not matched to a gene: 9. CDR3 residues: CASSMVAGTNTDTQYF. DNA for the CDR3: TGTGCCAGCAGCATGGTAGCGGGAACCAACACAGATACGCAGTATTTT.

The table lists this clone with a count of one. The chain is built from TRBV5-4 and TRBJ2-2, with D possibly being TRBD1 (6 bases). The CDR3 totals 15 residues. CDR1 and CDR2 from the germline V gene are SGHNT and YYREEE (reference sequence). The germline V and J ends were trimmed by 4 bases and 0 bases, with 10 bases remaining between them. In nucleotides, the CDR3 is TGTGCCAGCAGCCCGGGACATGCGAACACCGGGGAGCTGTTTTTT. Amino acid sequence: CASSPGHANTGELFF.

V gene TRBV18 combines with J gene TRBJ1-5; TRBD1 matches at 11 bases. Germline CDR1 reads KGHSH; CDR2 reads LQKENI. Unmatched junction bases numbered 5, after V lost 3 bases and J lost 4 bases. The CDR3 length is 16 residues. CDR3 DNA sequence: TGTGCCAGCTCACCCGGGACAGGGGGTGGTAATCAGCCCCAGCATTTT. Its translation is CASSPGTGGGNQPQHF.

This clone was counted a single time. The rearrangement links TRBV6-1 to TRBJ2-6; no reliable D call. The CDR3 is 14 amino acids. Germline CDR1 reads MNHNS; CDR2 reads SASEGT. The V end was cut by 7 bases, the J end by 3 bases, with 10 bases between. CDR3 protein: CASTSSIGANVLTF. In DNA form, the CDR3 reads TGTGCCAGCACCTCTTCCATTGGGGCCAACGTCCTGACTTTC.

The rearrangement uses TRBV19 and TRBJ1-5; TRBD1 aligns across 7 bases. The length of the CDR3 is 14 residues. Germline V gene data show CDR1 as LNHDA and CDR2 as SQIVND (reference sequence). The ends lost 8 bases at V and 3 bases at J; junction bases unmatched: 7. CDR3 DNA: TGTGCCAGTCAAACAGGGGCTTACAATCAGCCCCAGCATTTT. It specifies CASQTGAYNQPQHF. Filled out from reference TRBV19 and TRBJ1-5, the complete variable domain reads DGGITQSPKYLFRKEGQNVTLSCEQNLNHDAMYWYRQDPGQGLRLIYYSQIVNDFQKGDIAEGYSVSREKKESFPLTVTSAQKNPTAFYLCASQTGAYNQPQHFGDGTRLSIL.

CDR3 in amino acids: CASSAAPNTEAFF. CDR3 coding DNA: TGTGCCAGCAGCGCGGCTCCGAACACTGAAGCTTTCTTT. The chain links TRBV9 to TRBJ1-1; D is uncertain. The CDR3 extends over 13 amino acids. Germline values: CDR1 SGDLS, CDR2 YYNGEE. V was pared by 3 bases and J by 1 base, with 7 bases between.